What follows are 11 T cell receptor beta chains derived from one specimen sequenced in a study of blood T cell repertoires in COVID-19. The method was immunoSEQ multiplex PCR; TCRdb's version includes in-frame clones alone and lacks a portion of them. The table records 200,000 to 250,000 clones, 75% to 90% of them present only once. Sample: peripheral blood. These receptors originate from a woman aged 40-49 years with acute or convalescent COVID-19.

The CDR3 here is CAISELADTEAFF. Here the CDR3 DNA reads TGTGCCATCAGTGAGCTGGCGGACACTGAAGCTTTCTTT. The chain joins TRBV10-3 to TRBJ1-1; D ambiguous. Germline loops: CDR1 ENHRY, CDR2 SYGVKD. Trimming removed 2 bases at V and 3 bases at J, with 7 bases between. The CDR3 is made up of 13 amino acids.

CDR3 loop: CASSLGPRVETQYF. Written as DNA, the CDR3 is TGTGCCAGCAGCTTAGGTCCCAGGGTTGAGACCCAGTACTTC. The V and J genes are TRBV11-2 and TRBJ2-5; tentative D call: TRBD1 (5 bases). V was pared by 1 base and J by 5 bases, with 11 bases between. CDR1 and CDR2 from the germline V gene are SGHAT and FQNNGV. This CDR3 is 14 amino acids long.

V is TRBV14 and J is TRBJ2-3, with 7 bases aligning to TRBD1. V trimming: 1 base; J trimming: 1 base; junction bases outside the gene matches: 2. The CDR3 is made up of 15 amino acids. Germline CDR1 is SGHDN and CDR2 is FVKESK. The CDR3 region has the DNA TGTGCCAGCAGCCAAGCCACAGGGGGCACAGATACGCAGTATTTT. Protein: CASSQATGGTDTQYF.

This rearrangement joins TRBV19 to TRBJ1-5; no reliable D call. The V end was cut by 5 bases, the J end by 8 bases, with 10 bases between. Per germline, CDR1 LNHDA and CDR2 SQIVND (reference sequence). The CDR3 length is 12 residues. The CDR3 protein is CASSYAAEPQHF. CDR3 nucleotide sequence: TGTGCCAGTAGTTACGCGGCGGAGCCCCAGCATTTT.

The V gene is TRBV23-1, the J gene TRBJ2-5; TRBD1 might be the D (6 bases). TRBV23-1 is given ORF status, its function remaining uncertain. Trimming shortened V by 8 bases and J by 4 bases, and 11 bases separated the two germline ends. The CDR3 covers 12 residues. The chain's CDR3 is CASVTGRETQYF. CDR3 coding DNA: TGCGCCAGCGTGACAGGCCGAGAGACCCAGTACTTC.

V usage is TRBV5-1 and J usage is TRBJ2-3, with 8 bases fitting TRBD2. The germline V gene encodes CDR1 SGHRS and CDR2 YFSETQ. CDR3 length: 16 residues. With 3 bases clipped from V and 5 bases from J, the junction kept 11 bases outside the gene matches. CDR3 residues: CASSSSPSGSKDTQYF. The CDR3 DNA reads TGCGCCAGCAGCTCTTCGCCTAGCGGGTCCAAAGATACGCAGTATTTT.

This clone has a single count. The chain carries TRBV10-3 and TRBJ1-1; 8 bases align to TRBD1. V trimming: 11 bases; J trimming: 1 base; junction bases outside the gene matches: 6. Per germline, CDR1 ENHRY and CDR2 SYGVKD. CDR3 length: 13 amino acids. CDR3 coding DNA: TGTGCCGCCCGACAGGGGACGAACACTGAAGCTTTCTTT. Its translation: CAARQGTNTEAFF.

J is TRBJ1-4 and V is TRBV2, with a possible D match to TRBD1 (5 bases). Germline V gene lookup returns CDR1 SNHLY and CDR2 FYNNEI. Deletions cut 8 bases from V and 7 bases from J, with 14 bases between. CDR3 length: 13 residues. Here the CDR3 DNA reads TGTGCCAGCGGGGGAGGCAGTCGTGAAAAACTGTTTTTT. It translates to CASGGGSREKLFF.

The genes are TRBV2 and TRBJ1-6; D possibly corresponds to TRBD1 (6 bases). Trimming cost V 4 bases and J 15 bases, with 28 bases left between them. The germline CDR1 and CDR2 sequences are SNHLY and FYNNEI. The CDR3 runs 17 residues. As DNA, the CDR3 is TGTGCCAGCAGTGCCACCGTAGAGGACAGACCAAGGGGACGCCTCCACTTT. Its protein is CASSATVEDRPRGRLHF.

The chain combines TRBV27 with TRBJ2-1, with D possibly matching TRBD1 (6 bases). In germline, CDR1 is MNHEY, CDR2 SMNVEV (reference sequence). The CDR3 totals 16 residues. V gave up 8 bases and J gave up 4 bases, with 21 bases separating them. The CDR3 region is CASPQPRGTGYNEQFF. In DNA form, the CDR3 reads TGTGCCAGCCCACAGCCCCGAGGAACAGGGTACAATGAGCAGTTCTTC.

The chain carries TRBV5-1 and TRBJ2-1; 10 bases line up with TRBD1. Unmatched junction bases numbered 9, after V lost 4 bases and J lost 8 bases. CDR1 and CDR2 (germline): SGHRS, YFSETQ. This CDR3 has 15 amino acids. The CDR3: CASSPGRQGAHEQFF. In nucleotides, the CDR3 is TGCGCCAGCAGCCCCGGCCGACAGGGGGCTCATGAGCAGTTCTTC.